The T cell receptor beta chain under discussion was sequenced for a study of blood T cell repertoires in COVID-19. Study context: The United States, Italy and Spain supplied acute and convalescent COVID-19 samples. Nucleic acid was either cDNA or gDNA, and it came from T cells, B-cell-depleted T cells, or PBMCs.

The CDR3 has 16 residues. V shed 5 bases, J shed 0 bases, and the junction held 7 bases outside the gene matches. Germline CDR1 reads SGHRS; CDR2 reads YFSETQ. Per the original methods: Reference gene primer amplification in the assay estimated nucleated cell counts. Assay: immunoSEQ multiplex PCR; the TCRdb copy retains only in-frame clones and omits some. For V, J and clone size, that table is used; D and trimming come from the DNA. The table lists around 260,000 clones, 83% of them singletons. The material sequenced was peripheral blood. The gene calls are TRBV5-1 and TRBJ2-1, with TRBD2 identical over 8 bases. The clonotype comes from a man between 60 and 75 years old who had recovered from COVID-19. The DNA of the CDR3 is TGCGCCAGCAGGGACGACAGCGGGAGCTCCTACAATGAGCAGTTCTTC. It encodes CASRDDSGSSYNEQFF.